The 10 T cell receptor beta chains in this list originate from one sample, sequenced in a study of T cells in Graves' hyperthyroidism and ophthalmopathy (dated by TCRdb to the late 2010s). Library preparation was by multiplex PCR. For sequencing, an Illumina HiSeq 2000 was employed. TCR beta CDR3 regions were amplified from RNA transcripts. For the first round of RT-PCR on the TCR CDR3, the HTBI primer set was used together with the Qiagen OneStep RT-PCR kit. TCRdb reworked the public reads: Q25 trimming with fastp, MiXCR clone assembly, productive beta chains retained. Every distinct CDR3 protein forms one entry, paired with its most common genes and DNA. The sample includes 540,000 or so distinct CDR3 sequences, with 15% to 19% observed a single time. Together, the top ten hold around 7.8% of the sample. Specimen: blood. These receptors came from a woman between 25 and 40 years old with Graves' hyperthyroidism.

This clonotype was observed at least ten times. The gene calls are TRBV15 and TRBJ2-5; D is perhaps TRBD2 (6 bases). Germline CDR1 and CDR2: LNHNV and YYDKDF (reference sequence). CDR3 size: 21 residues. The ends were cut back, 0 bases at V and 3 bases at J, with 29 bases in the middle. The CDR3 loop is CATSRESGLTHLIAEKETQYF. CDR3 in DNA: TGTGCCACCAGCAGAGAAAGTGGACTAACCCATCTGATCGCCGAAAAAGAGACCCAGTACTTC.

The table lists this clonotype with many counts. The CDR3 here is CASRLTRTNTGELFF. As DNA, the CDR3 is TGTGCCAGCAGACTGACTAGAACCAACACCGGGGAGCTGTTTTTT. This chain uses TRBV28 with TRBJ2-2, with a possible D match to TRBD2 (6 bases). Between the trimmed V and J ends, which lost 6 bases and 2 bases, there was a span of 13 bases. The CDR3 runs 15 residues. CDR1 and CDR2 (germline): MDHEN, SYDVKM.

Ten or more counts support this clonotype. The gene calls are TRBV30 and TRBJ1-2; D gene uncertain. The length of the CDR3 is 13 residues. Per germline, CDR1 GTSNPN and CDR2 SVGIG (reference sequence). Deletions cut 0 bases from V and 2 bases from J, with 7 bases between. The CDR3 nucleotides read TGTGCCTGGAGTGTCTTCGGAAACTATGGCTACACCTTC. Protein product: CAWSVFGNYGYTF. Full variable domain (missing parts from reference TRBV30 and TRBJ1-2): SQTIHQWPATLVQPVGSPLSLECTVEGTSNPNLYWYRQAAGRGLQLLFYSVGIGQISSEVPQNLSASRPQDRQFILSSKKLLLSDSGFYLCAWSVFGNYGYTFGSGTRLTVV.

J is TRBJ2-3 and V is TRBV11-2, with D possibly TRBD1 on 6 matching bases. Trimming took 1 base from V and 5 from J, leaving 10 bases between them. The CDR3 covers 14 residues. Germline assignment: CDR1 SGHAT and CDR2 FQNNGV. The CDR3 sequence is CASSLAGVRDTQYF. CDR3 bases: TGTGCCAGCAGCTTAGCAGGGGTCCGAGATACGCAGTATTTT.

This clonotype was detected a few times. The rearrangement joins TRBV5-1 to TRBJ2-5, with 8 bases matching TRBD1. CDR1 is SGHRS, CDR2 YFSETQ, per germline. The ends lost 2 bases at V and 7 bases at J; junction bases unmatched: 7. The CDR3 covers 14 residues. CDR3 sequence: CASSFSGGVGTQYF. The CDR3 coding sequence is TGCGCCAGCAGCTTTTCAGGGGGCGTAGGGACCCAGTACTTC.

This clonotype came up many times. This chain links TRBV20-1 with TRBJ2-3, with 8 bases lining up with TRBD2. The CDR3 sequence is 15 residues long. The J segment lost 1 base and the V segment lost 5 bases, leaving 8 bases of the junction unmatched. Germline V gene lookup returns CDR1 DFQATT and CDR2 SNEGSKA (reference sequence). The CDR3 here is CSAPGSGARTDTQYF. The CDR3 bases are TGCAGTGCTCCAGGTAGCGGGGCCCGCACAGATACGCAGTATTTT.

This clonotype has a count of ten or more. The V and J genes are TRBV11-2 and TRBJ2-4; D not resolved. Germline CDR1 reads SGHAT; CDR2 reads FQNNGV. Trimming took 2 bases from V and 11 from J, leaving 7 bases between them. The CDR3 is 11 residues long. The CDR3 DNA follows: TGTGCCAGCAGCTTATTCGGTGTTCAGTACTTC. Protein: CASSLFGVQYF.

This clonotype was observed a handful of times. The V call is TRBV10-3, the J call TRBJ2-1, with TRBD2 as a possible D gene (5 bases). The CDR3 consists of 15 residues. V shed 3 bases and J shed 2 bases, with 11 bases lying between them. Germline assignment: CDR1 ENHRY and CDR2 SYGVKD. DNA for the CDR3: TGTGCCATCAGTGACTGGAGCGGCACCTACAATGAGCAGTTCTTC. Protein sequence: CAISDWSGTYNEQFF.

This clonotype was picked up a small number of times. The rearrangement joins TRBV5-1 to TRBJ1-2; 10 nucleotides align to TRBD1. From germline, CDR1 is SGHRS and CDR2 YFSETQ. Unmatched junction bases numbered 8, after V lost 3 bases and J lost 6 bases. The CDR3 is made up of 15 amino acids. The CDR3 DNA follows: TGCGCCAGCAGCTCGGGTGGGACAGGGGTAGATGGCTACACCTTC. Encoded protein: CASSSGGTGVDGYTF.

This clonotype was observed a handful of times. The V and J genes are TRBV12-3 or TRBV12-4 and TRBJ2-1, with D perhaps TRBD2 (6 bases). The CDR3 contains 15 residues. V lost 4 bases and J 6 bases, leaving 16 bases between the germline ends. CDR3 in DNA: TGTGCCAGCAGTTCCGGACTAAGAGAAGGCAATGAGCAGTTCTTC. Translating it yields CASSSGLREGNEQFF.